Below, 22 T cell receptor beta chains from the same sample are listed, as sequenced in a study of graft-versus-host responses after intestinal transplantation. Profiling relied on immunoSEQ multiplex PCR, and the TCRdb table lists in-frame clones only, not all of them. Seen here are almost 70,000 clones, 80% to 95% observed once, and the top ten hold 6.5% to 8.5%. Specimen: bone marrow, collected around 720 days after intestinal transplantation. The receptors were sampled from a human patient who received an intestinal transplant, so some T cells may come from the graft donor.

The chain has TRBV27 and TRBJ1-5; D perhaps matches TRBD1 (6 bases). Trimming cost V 1 base and J 4 bases, with 11 bases left between them. The CDR3 totals 15 residues. The germline V gene encodes CDR1 MNHEY and CDR2 SMNVEV (reference sequence). CDR3 loop: CASSLWAGENQPQHF. CDR3 bases: TGTGCCAGCAGTTTATGGGCAGGGGAGAATCAGCCCCAGCATTTT.

The V gene is TRBV9, the J gene TRBJ1-2; TRBD1 might be the D (5 bases). Germline assignment: CDR1 SGDLS and CDR2 YYNGEE. The germline V and J ends were trimmed by 0 bases and 3 bases, with 9 bases remaining between them. The CDR3 is made up of 14 amino acids. CDR3 sequence reads: CASSVGLTDYGYTF. The CDR3 DNA follows: TGTGCCAGCAGCGTAGGGCTGACAGACTATGGCTACACCTTC.

V is TRBV4-1 and J is TRBJ1-1; 10 nucleotides match TRBD1. CDR1 is MGHRA, CDR2 YSYEKL, per germline. The junction had 14 bases not matched to a gene; V was cut back by 8 bases and J by 11 bases. The CDR3 sequence is 14 residues long. The CDR3: CASSPLWDRGLAFF. Written as DNA, the CDR3 is TGCGCCAGCTCCCCCTTGTGGGACAGGGGTTTGGCTTTCTTT.

CDR3 loop: CASSLRGGPNSGANVLTF. The CDR3 DNA follows: TGTGCCAGCAGCTTAAGAGGGGGCCCTAACTCTGGGGCCAACGTCCTGACTTTC. J is TRBJ2-6 and V is TRBV5-4; 7 nucleotides align to TRBD1. The CDR3 spans 18 residues. Germline V CDR1 and CDR2: SGHNT, YYREEE (reference sequence). Germline trimming cut 2 bases from V and 0 bases from J; bases unmatched to any gene: 8.

The chain recombines TRBV14 with TRBJ2-3; tentatively, D is TRBD2 (6 bases). Per germline, CDR1 SGHDN and CDR2 FVKESK. Trimming stripped 4 bases from V and 2 bases from J, with 19 bases between. This CDR3 is 17 amino acids long. The CDR3 nucleotides are TGTGCCAGCAGCCGCCACTCCTGGGGGGTGGACACAGATACGCAGTATTTT. Its translation is CASSRHSWGVDTDTQYF.

The chain recombines TRBV18 with TRBJ1-3; no clear D. This CDR3 comprises 14 residues. Per the germline V gene, CDR1 is KGHSH and CDR2 is LQKENI. The germline V and J ends were trimmed by 8 bases and 4 bases, with 15 bases remaining between them. CDR3 nucleotides: TGTGCCAGCCCCACGACCCCGGGCGGAAACACCATATATTTT. It codes for CASPTTPGGNTIYF.

V usage is TRBV2 and J usage is TRBJ1-2; 7 bases map to TRBD1. Unmatched junction bases numbered 9, after V lost 7 bases and J lost 1 base. This CDR3 spans 15 amino acids. Germline V gene data show CDR1 as SNHLY and CDR2 as FYNNEI. CDR3 sequence (DNA): TGTGCCAGCAAAATCACAGGGGAGATTAACTATGGCTACACCTTC. Amino acids: CASKITGEINYGYTF.

The V and J genes are TRBV27 and TRBJ2-3; 16 bases map to TRBD2. Looked up from germline, CDR1 is MNHEY and CDR2 is SMNVEV (reference sequence). The CDR3 is made up of 18 amino acids. V gave up 6 bases and J gave up 4 bases; unmatched junction bases: 10. For the CDR3, the DNA is TGTGCCAGCAGCCCAGCACCGGGACTAGCGGGAGGGCCAGATACGCAGTATTTT. Translated, it gives CASSPAPGLAGGPDTQYF.

The V and J genes are TRBV2 and TRBJ2-3; unclear D gene. The CDR3 is made up of 14 amino acids. In germline, CDR1 is SNHLY, CDR2 FYNNEI. Trimming removed 4 bases from V and 1 base from J, with 9 bases in between. Written as DNA, the CDR3 is TGTGCCAGCAGTGGATCAGGAGGCACAGATACGCAGTATTTT. It translates to CASSGSGGTDTQYF.

The gene calls are TRBV19 and TRBJ2-7; D may be TRBD2 (5 bases). Germline V gene lookup returns CDR1 LNHDA and CDR2 SQIVND (reference sequence). CDR3 size: 14 residues. V shed 7 bases and J shed 7 bases, with 20 bases lying between them. CDR3 bases: TGTGCCAGTACCTCGGAGGTGGGCTTGGGGGAGCAGTACTTC. This encodes CASTSEVGLGEQYF.

The DNA of the CDR3 is TGCAGCGTTGGAAGCTTAGCAACTAATGAAAAACTGTTTTTT. Protein: CSVGSLATNEKLFF. The chain couples TRBV29-1 to TRBJ1-4; D is uncertain. The CDR3 runs to 14 residues. Trimming stripped 4 bases from V and 0 bases from J, with 9 bases between. CDR1 is SQVTM, CDR2 ANQGSEA, per germline.

The chain combines TRBV11-3 with TRBJ2-7; D possibly corresponds to TRBD2 (6 bases). The CDR3 contains 17 residues. V was pared by 0 bases and J by 7 bases, with 22 bases between. The germline CDR1 and CDR2 sequences are SGHNT and YENEEA. The CDR3 coding sequence is TGTGCCAGCAGCTTAGATGGGCAGGGACGGCCGGGGGAAGAGCAGTACTTC. Translation gives CASSLDGQGRPGEEQYF.

The rearrangement uses TRBV7-3 and TRBJ2-2; no reliable D call. The CDR3 consists of 12 residues. Trimming removed 4 bases at V and 8 bases at J, with 8 bases between. Germline-derived CDR1 and CDR2 are SGHTA and FQGTGA. Here the CDR3 DNA reads TGTGCCAGCAGCTGGAAGAAAGGGGAGCTGTTTTTT. It is translated as CASSWKKGELFF.

The rearrangement links TRBV7-9 to TRBJ1-1; no reliable D call. V was clipped by 1 base and J by 5 bases, with 8 bases between them. The CDR3 is 13 residues long. Germline V CDR1 and CDR2: SEHNR, FQNEAQ (reference sequence). The DNA of the CDR3 is TGTGCCAGCAGCTTAGGGAGGTGGACTGAAGCTTTCTTT. Translating gives CASSLGRWTEAFF.

The rearrangement links TRBV10-2 to TRBJ2-7; D unclear. CDR3 size: 15 residues. The V gene's germline CDR1 is WSHSY and CDR2 SAAADI. V was cut by 5 bases and J by 2 bases, with 16 bases left in between. The CDR3 nucleotides are TGCGCCAGCAGTCCCTCCAACTACCCGACCTACGAGCAGTACTTC. It encodes CASSPSNYPTYEQYF.

Only one count was recorded for this clone. This chain joins TRBV28 and TRBJ2-5, with a weak D call TRBD2 (6 bases). Trimming removed 5 bases at V and 7 bases at J, with 20 bases between. This CDR3 is built from 15 residues. Germline V lookup: CDR1 MDHEN, CDR2 SYDVKM. The CDR3 reads CASSTPFAGRATQYF. The CDR3 DNA follows: TGTGCCAGCAGTACCCCCTTTGCGGGGCGTGCGACCCAGTACTTC.

In nucleotides, the CDR3 is TGTGCCAGTAGTTTATTCAGGGGAACCTACAATGAGCAGTTCTTC. Amino acids: CASSLFRGTYNEQFF. The J gene is TRBJ2-1, the V gene TRBV19, with D perhaps TRBD1 (6 bases). Germline CDR1 is LNHDA and CDR2 is SQIVND (reference sequence). The CDR3 sequence is 15 residues long. V lost 5 bases and J lost 2, with 13 bases in between.

The J gene is TRBJ1-1, the V gene TRBV6-5; D might be TRBD1 (6 bases). The CDR3 consists of 13 residues. The ends were cut back, 11 bases at V and 7 bases at J, with 20 bases in the middle. Germline V CDR1 and CDR2: MNHEY, SVGAGI. For the CDR3, the DNA is TGTGCCGCAGAACAGGGTAATACTCATGAAGCTTTCTTT. Translation: CAAEQGNTHEAFF.

This clone showed up just once. V is TRBV18 and J is TRBJ1-4, with D possibly matching TRBD1 (5 bases). V was pared by 3 bases and J by 8 bases, with 13 bases between. This CDR3 is built from 14 residues. Germline CDR1 and CDR2: KGHSH and LQKENI. In DNA form, the CDR3 reads TGTGCCAGCTCACCGCGAGACAGTGGCGAAAAACTGTTTTTT. This sequence encodes CASSPRDSGEKLFF.

The chain carries TRBV6-5 and TRBJ1-5, with D unresolved. The V gene lost 6 bases and the J gene lost 5 bases, with 8 bases spanning the gap. This CDR3 is built from 12 residues. CDR1 and CDR2 (germline): MNHEY, SVGAGI. CDR3 protein: CASSQNYQPQHF. CDR3 nucleotides: TGTGCCAGCAGCCAAAATTATCAGCCCCAGCATTTT.

The V call is TRBV19, the J call TRBJ2-7; 8 nucleotides line up with TRBD1. Germline CDR1 is LNHDA and CDR2 is SQIVND (reference sequence). V lost 6 bases and J lost 9; bases outside the gene matches: 10. This CDR3 is 13 amino acids long. DNA of the CDR3: TGTGCCAGTAGGGACAGGGAGGCCTCTGTGCAGTACTTC. Translating gives CASRDREASVQYF. The full variable domain, rest sourced from reference TRBV19 and TRBJ2-7, is DGGITQSPKYLFRKEGQNVTLSCEQNLNHDAMYWYRQDPGQGLRLIYYSQIVNDFQKGDIAEGYSVSREKKESFPLTVTSAQKNPTAFYLCASRDREASVQYFGPGTRLTVT.

This clone was observed a single time. The chain links TRBV11-2 to TRBJ2-1; no clear D. The CDR3 contains 11 residues. CDR1 and CDR2 from the germline V gene are SGHAT and FQNNGV. The V gene lost 2 bases and the J gene lost 6 bases, with 2 bases spanning the gap. As DNA, the CDR3 is TGTGCCAGCAGCTTAATCAATGAGCAGTTCTTC. Translated: CASSLINEQFF.